These T cell receptor beta chains were read from a single sample in a study of monozygotic twins with cystic fibrosis. Assay used: immunoSEQ multiplex PCR; TCRdb lists only in-frame clones, some missing. The data show under 30,000 clones, approximately 96% seen once. Sequencing was done on a sample of blood. The receptor source for this set is a girl aged 2-10 years with cystic fibrosis. Both conserved end residues are part of each CDR3. D genes are given only for firm matches.

j_call d_call v_call cdr3_nt cdr3_aa
TRBJ2-1 - TRBV7-6 TGTGCCAGCAGCTTAAGCGGCGCCGTGGATGAGCAGTTCTTC CASSLSGAVDEQFF
TRBJ1-5 TRBD1 TRBV7-8 TGTGCCAGCAGCTTAGCTCGGGGACAGGGGGTTGGACAGCCCCAGCATTTT CASSLARGQGVGQPQHF
TRBJ2-5 TRBD2 TRBV5-1 TGCGCCAGCAGCTTGGGAGCGGGAGAACAAGAGACCCAGTACTTC CASSLGAGEQETQYF
TRBJ2-1 TRBD2 TRBV30 TGTGCCTGGAGTCCGGGACTAGAGGGGGAGCAGTTCTTC CAWSPGLEGEQFF
TRBJ1-2 TRBD1 TRBV4-2 TGTGCCAGCAGCCGGGGACAGGGCCTCGTCTATGGCTACACCTTC CASSRGQGLVYGYTF
TRBJ1-2 TRBD1 TRBV6-6 TGTGCCAGCAGTTTCGGACAGGGGGGATATGGCTACACCTTC CASSFGQGGYGYTF
TRBJ2-5 - TRBV28 TGTGCCAGCATGGCCCAGTACCAAGAGACCCAGTACTTC CASMAQYQETQYF
TRBJ2-3 TRBD2 TRBV15 TGTGCCACCAGCAGAGATCTGGCTAGCGGGAGTACCGCGCAGTATTTT CATSRDLASGSTAQYF
TRBJ2-3 - TRBV6-1 TGTGCCAGCAGTGGCCTGACGGGACTCACAGATACGCAGTATTTT CASSGLTGLTDTQYF
TRBJ2-7 - TRBV6-7 TGTGCCAGCAGTTCCTCTCTCTCGGTCTCCTACGAGCAGTACTTC CASSSSLSVSYEQYF
TRBJ1-2 - TRBV10-3 TGTGCCATCAGTGAGCGGGGCGAGACTTATGGCTACACCTTC CAISERGETYGYTF
TRBJ2-1 TRBD2 TRBV6-1 TGTGCCAGCAGGGGCAGACTAGCCGATGAGCAGTTCTTC CASRGRLADEQFF
TRBJ1-5 - TRBV5-1 TGCGCCAGCAGCCCCGGGAGGGGGGACGCTGGGTCGCAACCCCAGCATTTT CASSPGRGDAGSQPQHF
TRBJ2-3 - TRBV11-2 TGTGCCAGCAGCGGACGCACAGATACGCAGTATTTT CASSGRTDTQYF
TRBJ2-3 - TRBV20-1 TGCAGTGCTAGCCTCACAGATACGCAGTATTTT CSASLTDTQYF
TRBJ2-7 TRBD1 TRBV5-5 TGTGCCAGCATGGGACAGGAATCCTACGAGCAGTACTTC CASMGQESYEQYF
TRBJ2-1 - TRBV9 TGTGCCAGCAGCTGGGAATTGGGTACTTACAATGAGCAGTTCTTC CASSWELGTYNEQFF
TRBJ1-2 - TRBV7-8 TGTGCCAGCAGCTTTCCATGGGGGTCGGGTGGCTACACCTTC CASSFPWGSGGYTF
TRBJ1-2 - TRBV7-2 TGTGCCAGCAGCTCCGCGGGGACTAACTATGGCTACACCTTC CASSSAGTNYGYTF
TRBJ1-1 - TRBV5-4 TGTGCCAGCAGCTTGGGGTACGGTTCGGACACTGAAGCTTTCTTT CASSLGYGSDTEAFF
TRBJ2-7 - TRBV7-9 TGTGCCAGCAGCTTAGAGGTCGGGCACGAGCAGTACTTC CASSLEVGHEQYF